These 2 T cell receptor beta chains were all obtained from the same sample, sequenced in a study of PD-L1 blockade in urothelial cancer. Sample time point: peripheral blood 6 weeks after treatment start. TCRdb's table, derived via immunoSEQ multiplex PCR, lists solely in-frame clones and lacks some. Among around 69,000 clones, roughly 90% were seen once, and the ten largest hold approximately 0.89%. The material sequenced was PBMCs, taken around atezolizumab (anti-PD-L1) treatment. The source of these receptors is a woman at least 80 years old with urothelial cancer.

The genes are TRBV19 and TRBJ2-7; TRBD2 matches 10 bases. The CDR3 totals 16 residues. V gave up 3 bases and J gave up 0 bases; unmatched junction bases: 5. Germline CDR1 is LNHDA and CDR2 is SQIVND (reference sequence). CDR3 sequence: CASSIFRTSGSYEQYF. The DNA of the CDR3 is TGTGCCAGTAGTATTTTCCGGACTAGCGGCTCCTACGAGCAGTACTTC.

The J gene is TRBJ1-1, the V gene TRBV7-2; 7 bases map to TRBD1. The V gene's germline CDR1 is SGHTA and CDR2 FQGNSA. CDR3 size: 16 residues. V lost 5 bases and J lost 4; bases outside the gene matches: 13. Here the CDR3 DNA reads TGTGCCAGCAGCACTCGTGCGACCGGGACAGCCACTGAAGCTTTCTTT. As protein: CASSTRATGTATEAFF.